This record looks at one T cell receptor (beta chain) sequence and its context. The target antigen is unknown. This related bone marrow graft donor gave peripheral blood on the day of marrow donation. The entry originates in a study of T cells after posttransplantation cyclophosphamide. Study findings and constraints: Later blood repertoires were often dominated by clones from the donor CD8+ memory compartment. Tissue-infiltrating T cells from skin or gut overlapped little with blood T cells.

The V and J ends lost 3 bases and 3 bases, in that order; junction bases with no gene match: 7. There are 16 residues in the CDR3. CDR1 SGHTS and CDR2 YDEGEE come from the germline V gene. The assay was immunoSEQ multiplex PCR, and TCRdb's table has in-frame clones only and misses some. This sample has 45,000 to 65,000 clones; roughly 92% occur once, and the top ten carry 2.9%. The receptor comes from a woman in her thirties in good health and a related stem cell transplant donor. The V call is TRBV5-8, the J call TRBJ2-4, with 9 bases that match TRBD1. Sequenced sample: PBMCs. CDR3 in amino acids: CASSWGQGWVKNIQYF. CDR3 DNA: TGTGCCAGCAGCTGGGGACAGGGCTGGGTCAAAAACATTCAGTACTTC. Variable domain in full (rest from reference TRBV5-8 and TRBJ2-4): EAGVTQSPTHLIKTRGQQATLRCSPISGHTSVYWYQQALGLGLQFLLWYDEGEERNRGNFPPRFSGRQFPNYSSELNVNALELEDSALYLCASSWGQGWVKNIQYFGAGTRLSVL.